This T cell receptor (beta chain) was captured by sequencing in a study of T-cell reconstitution after alpha-beta-depleted transplantation in children. Unique molecular identifiers were incorporated into the prepared TCRbeta library. TCRdb re-derived calls from the PCR reads in MiXCR, one entry per CDR3 protein. The sample lists more than 500,000 distinct CDR3 sequences; 11% were seen once. Germline assignment: CDR1 MNHEY and CDR2 SMNVEV (reference sequence). The junction had 4 bases not matched to a gene; V was cut back by 0 bases and J by 2 bases. This CDR3 spans 17 amino acids. This clonotype was observed at least ten times.

The rearrangement links TRBV27 to TRBJ2-2, with 9 positions matching TRBD2. The sample consisted of PBMCs, mostly from graft donor cells, taken 180 days after TCRalphabeta/CD19-depleted stem cell transplant. This TCR came from a female patient between 2 and 15 years old who had a stem cell transplant for aplastic anemia, so the T cells may come from the graft donor. CDR3 in amino acids: CASSLSRLAENTGELFF. The CDR3, as DNA: TGTGCCAGCAGTTTATCCCGACTAGCGGAAAACACCGGGGAGCTGTTTTTT.